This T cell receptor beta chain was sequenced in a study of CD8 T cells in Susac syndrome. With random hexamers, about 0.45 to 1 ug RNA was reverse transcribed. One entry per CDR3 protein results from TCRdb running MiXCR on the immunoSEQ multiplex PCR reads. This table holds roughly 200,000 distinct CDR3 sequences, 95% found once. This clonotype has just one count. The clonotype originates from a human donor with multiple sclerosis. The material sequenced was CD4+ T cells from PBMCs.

The CDR3 nucleotides are TGTGCCTGGAGTGAGCGGGGGACTTCCAGTTTGCCCAATGAGCAGTTCTTC. The encoded protein is CAWSERGTSSLPNEQFF. V is TRBV30 and J is TRBJ2-1; TRBD2 aligns across 8 bases. Trimming removed 1 base from V and 6 bases from J; junction bases left unmatched: 14. This CDR3 is 17 amino acids long. Germline V gene data show CDR1 as GTSNPN and CDR2 as SVGIG (reference sequence).